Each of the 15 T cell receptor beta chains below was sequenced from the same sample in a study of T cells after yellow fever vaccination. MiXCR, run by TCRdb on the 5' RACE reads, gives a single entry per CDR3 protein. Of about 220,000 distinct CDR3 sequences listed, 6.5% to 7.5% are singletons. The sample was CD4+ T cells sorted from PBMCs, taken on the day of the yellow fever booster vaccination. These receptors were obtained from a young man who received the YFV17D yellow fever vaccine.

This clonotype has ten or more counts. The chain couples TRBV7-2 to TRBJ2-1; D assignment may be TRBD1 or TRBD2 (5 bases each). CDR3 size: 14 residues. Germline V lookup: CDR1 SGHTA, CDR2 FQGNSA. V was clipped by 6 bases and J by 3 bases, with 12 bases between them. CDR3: CASRGTALYNEQFF. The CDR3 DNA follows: TGTGCCAGCAGGGGGACGGCCCTCTACAATGAGCAGTTCTTC.

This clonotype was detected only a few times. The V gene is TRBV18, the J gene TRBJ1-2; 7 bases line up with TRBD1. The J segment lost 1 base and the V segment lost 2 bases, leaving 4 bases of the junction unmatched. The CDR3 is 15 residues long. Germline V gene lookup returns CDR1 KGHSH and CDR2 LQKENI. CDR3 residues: CASSPGTGVNYGYTF. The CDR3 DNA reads TGTGCCAGCTCACCAGGAACAGGGGTTAACTATGGCTACACCTTC.

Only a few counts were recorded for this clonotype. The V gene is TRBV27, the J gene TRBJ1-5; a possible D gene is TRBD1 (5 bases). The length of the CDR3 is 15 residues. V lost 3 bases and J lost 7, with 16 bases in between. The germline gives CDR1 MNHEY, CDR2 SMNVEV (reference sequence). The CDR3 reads CASSFVGGIGQPQHF. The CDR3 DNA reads TGTGCCAGCAGTTTTGTCGGGGGGATAGGCCAGCCCCAGCATTTT.

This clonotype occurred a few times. The CDR3 is CASSFTLTGTSYNEQFF. The CDR3 nucleotides read TGTGCCAGCAGCTTCACCCTGACAGGAACCTCCTACAATGAGCAGTTCTTC. This rearrangement joins TRBV7-9 to TRBJ2-1, with D perhaps TRBD1 (6 bases). Germline values: CDR1 SEHNR, CDR2 FQNEAQ (reference sequence). V lost 3 bases to trimming and J lost 0 bases, with 15 bases between them. The CDR3 runs 17 residues.

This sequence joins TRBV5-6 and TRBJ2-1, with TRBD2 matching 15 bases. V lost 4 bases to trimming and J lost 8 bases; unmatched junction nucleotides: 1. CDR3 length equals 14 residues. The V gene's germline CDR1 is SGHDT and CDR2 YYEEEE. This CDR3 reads CASSGTSGRYEQFF. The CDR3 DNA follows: TGTGCCAGCAGCGGGACTAGCGGGAGGTATGAGCAGTTCTTC.

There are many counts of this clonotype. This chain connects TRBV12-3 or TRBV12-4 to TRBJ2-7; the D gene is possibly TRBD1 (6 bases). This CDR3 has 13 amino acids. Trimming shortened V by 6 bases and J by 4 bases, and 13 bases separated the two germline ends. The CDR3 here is CASRQGRLYEQYF. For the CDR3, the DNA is TGTGCCAGCAGACAGGGACGGCTATACGAGCAGTACTTC.

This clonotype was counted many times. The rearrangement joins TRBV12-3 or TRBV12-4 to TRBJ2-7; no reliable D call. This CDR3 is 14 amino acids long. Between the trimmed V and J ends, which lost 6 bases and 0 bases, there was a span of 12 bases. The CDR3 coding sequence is TGTGCCAGCAGCCAGGACCGATCCTCCTACGAGCAGTACTTC. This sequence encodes CASSQDRSSYEQYF.

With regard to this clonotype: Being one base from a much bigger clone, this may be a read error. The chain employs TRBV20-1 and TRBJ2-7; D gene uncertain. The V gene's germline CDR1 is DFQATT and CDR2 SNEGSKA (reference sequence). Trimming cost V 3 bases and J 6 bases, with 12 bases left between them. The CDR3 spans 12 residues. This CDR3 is CSASFPSGEQYF. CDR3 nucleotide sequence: TGCAGTGCTAGTTTTCCCTCCGGCGAGCAGTACTTC.

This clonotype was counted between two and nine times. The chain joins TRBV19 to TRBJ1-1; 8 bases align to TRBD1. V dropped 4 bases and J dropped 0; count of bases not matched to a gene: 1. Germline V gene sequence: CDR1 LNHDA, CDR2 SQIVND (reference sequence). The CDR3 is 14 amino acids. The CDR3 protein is CASSRTGMNTEAFF. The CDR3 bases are TGTGCCAGTAGTAGGACAGGGATGAACACTGAAGCTTTCTTT.

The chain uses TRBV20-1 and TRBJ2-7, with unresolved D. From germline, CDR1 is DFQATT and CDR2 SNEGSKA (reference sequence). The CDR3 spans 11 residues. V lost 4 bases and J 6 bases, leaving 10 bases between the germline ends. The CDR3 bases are TGCAGTGCTAAACTCTCCCTCGAGCAGTACTTC. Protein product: CSAKLSLEQYF.

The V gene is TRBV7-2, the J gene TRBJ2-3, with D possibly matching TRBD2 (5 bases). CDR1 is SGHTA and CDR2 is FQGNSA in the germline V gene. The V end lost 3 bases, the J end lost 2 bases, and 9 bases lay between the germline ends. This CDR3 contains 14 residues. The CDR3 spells CASSLMRVTDTQYF. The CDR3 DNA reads TGTGCCAGCAGCTTGATGAGGGTCACAGATACGCAGTATTTT.

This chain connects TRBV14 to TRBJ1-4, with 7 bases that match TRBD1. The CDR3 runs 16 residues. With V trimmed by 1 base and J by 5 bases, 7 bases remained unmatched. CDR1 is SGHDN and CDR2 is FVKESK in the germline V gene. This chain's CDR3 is CASSQVQGQGNEKLFF. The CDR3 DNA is TGTGCCAGCAGCCAAGTACAGGGGCAGGGGAATGAAAAACTGTTTTTT.

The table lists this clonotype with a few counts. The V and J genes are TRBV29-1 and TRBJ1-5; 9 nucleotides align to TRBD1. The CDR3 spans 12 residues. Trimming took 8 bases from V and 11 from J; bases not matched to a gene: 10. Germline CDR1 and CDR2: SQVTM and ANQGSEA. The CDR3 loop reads CSFRQGGGTQHF. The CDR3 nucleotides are TGCAGCTTCAGACAGGGGGGAGGGACCCAGCATTTT.

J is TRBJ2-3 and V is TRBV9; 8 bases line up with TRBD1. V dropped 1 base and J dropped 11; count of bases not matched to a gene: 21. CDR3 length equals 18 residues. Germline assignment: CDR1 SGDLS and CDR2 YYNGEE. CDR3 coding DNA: TGTGCCAGCAGCGTATGGAGTGACAGGGGAGTGGAGCTACTGGTGCAGTATTTT. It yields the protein CASSVWSDRGVELLVQYF.

CDR3 amino acids: CATAPPSGVNQPQHF. The CDR3 DNA reads as TGTGCCACCGCGCCCCCGTCAGGGGTCAATCAGCCCCAGCATTTT. The chain couples TRBV7-9 to TRBJ1-5; the D gene is possibly TRBD1 (6 bases). Germline values: CDR1 SEHNR, CDR2 FQNEAQ (reference sequence). Trimming took off 10 bases at V and 3 bases at J, with 19 bases between the two ends. CDR3 size: 15 residues.